These 27 T cell receptor beta chains originate from one sample sequenced in a study of T-cell memory formation after mild COVID-19. TCRdb fed the 5' RACE reads into MiXCR, producing one record per CDR3 protein. The profile shows fewer than 700,000 distinct CDR3 sequences, 15% to 20% of them singletons. The sample taken for sequencing was PBMCs or a T cell subset sorted from them (not recorded which). The receptors were sampled from an adult woman who had mild COVID-19 (a few samples of this study predate the infection). Cell type and time point are not known.

This clonotype has more than one count but fewer than ten. The chain links TRBV29-1 to TRBJ1-2; D not resolved. The CDR3 has 10 amino acids. Trimming left V 4 bases short and J 8 bases short, with 8 bases between. Germline V CDR1 and CDR2: SQVTM, ANQGSEA. The DNA of the CDR3 is TGCAGCGTTGGAGAAGACGGCTACACCTTC. It specifies CSVGEDGYTF.

This clonotype was recorded only once. V is TRBV24-1 and J is TRBJ1-2, with D uncertain. The germline V gene encodes CDR1 KGHDR and CDR2 SFDVKD. V was shortened by 5 bases and J by 8 bases, with 8 bases between the two germline ends. The CDR3 totals 11 residues. CDR3 nucleotide sequence: TGTGCCACCAGTGGCAATGACGGCTACACCTTC. Translated, it gives CATSGNDGYTF.

The J gene is TRBJ2-7, the V gene TRBV3-1; D tentatively reads TRBD1 or TRBD2 (7 bases each). The CDR3 contains 15 residues. In germline, CDR1 is LGHDT, CDR2 YNNKEL (reference sequence). With 1 base removed from V and 3 bases from J, the gap between germline ends came to 13 bases. The CDR3 spells CASSQAGGANYEQYF. The DNA for the CDR3 is TGTGCCAGCAGCCAAGCAGGGGGGGCCAACTACGAGCAGTACTTC.

The chain has TRBV30 and TRBJ2-6; 10 nucleotides line up with TRBD1. The CDR3 runs 20 residues. The J segment lost 4 bases and the V segment lost 0 bases, leaving 15 bases of the junction unmatched. Germline V lookup: CDR1 GTSNPN, CDR2 SVGIG (reference sequence). CDR3 DNA: TGTGCCTGGAGTGTAGGAACCGGAGACAGGGGGCGACGAGGGGCCAACGTCCTGACTTTC. It is translated as CAWSVGTGDRGRRGANVLTF.

Turning to this clonotype: One junction end disagrees with the germline gene, perhaps due to a read error. This chain links TRBV7-6 with TRBJ2-5; D unclear. This CDR3 is built from 12 residues. Looked up from germline, CDR1 is SGHVS and CDR2 is FNYEAQ. In DNA, the CDR3 is TGTGCCAGCAGCCCCCGTGGAGAGTCCCAGTACTTC. Its protein product is CASSPRGESQYF.

The rearrangement joins TRBV12-3 or TRBV12-4 to TRBJ2-3, with 12 bases lining up with TRBD2. V shed 6 bases, J shed 2 bases, and the junction held 6 bases outside the gene matches. This CDR3 contains 16 residues. The CDR3 DNA reads TGTGCCAGCAGCACTCTAGCGGGGGGGGACACAGATACGCAGTATTTT. It translates to CASSTLAGGDTDTQYF.

The table lists this clonotype with a count of one. The chain uses TRBV12-3 or TRBV12-4 and TRBJ1-2, with TRBD1 identical over 9 bases. V lost 11 bases and J lost 4; bases outside the gene matches: 14. The CDR3 runs 15 residues. The CDR3 reads CALAGQGLGPYGYTF. CDR3 bases: TGTGCCCTAGCGGGACAGGGCTTGGGACCCTATGGCTACACCTTC.

This clonotype was recorded a few times. The chain recombines TRBV10-3 with TRBJ2-5, with 9 positions matching TRBD1. Germline lookup yields CDR1 ENHRY and CDR2 SYGVKD. The junction had 6 bases not matched to a gene; V was cut back by 5 bases and J by 2 bases. CDR3 length: 15 amino acids. The CDR3 nucleotides read TGTGCCATCAGTTTAGGGACAGGGACTCAAGAGACCCAGTACTTC. Translated: CAISLGTGTQETQYF.

The CDR3 DNA follows: TGTGCCAGCAGTTACTCGGGGCGGCGGGGGGGCCCGCCTGGCGAGCAGTACTTC. It yields the protein CASSYSGRRGGPPGEQYF. The chain recombines TRBV6-2 or TRBV6-3 with TRBJ2-7, with 9 bases that match TRBD2. With 0 bases clipped from V and 6 bases from J, the junction kept 15 bases outside the gene matches. This CDR3 has 18 amino acids. Germline V gene lookup returns CDR1 MNHEY and CDR2 SVGEGT.

This clonotype has only a few counts. V is TRBV18 and J is TRBJ2-7, with TRBD1 matching over 7 bases. This CDR3 comprises 18 residues. V lost 0 bases and J lost 3; bases outside the gene matches: 14. Germline loops: CDR1 KGHSH, CDR2 LQKENI. CDR3 nucleotides: TGTGCCAGCTCACCACCTCGCTCAGGGGGTATTAGGGTCTACGAGCAGTACTTC. Its protein is CASSPPRSGGIRVYEQYF.

This chain connects TRBV19 to TRBJ2-7, with D perhaps being TRBD1 or TRBD2 (5 bases each). V was shortened by 10 bases and J by 0 bases, with 16 bases between the two germline ends. CDR3 length: 14 amino acids. Germline V gene data show CDR1 as LNHDA and CDR2 as SQIVND (reference sequence). Here the CDR3 reads CATTRDAYSYEQYF. The DNA of the CDR3 is TGTGCCACCACCCGGGACGCCTACTCCTACGAGCAGTACTTC.

Only a few counts were recorded for this clonotype. The CDR3 coding sequence is TGTGCCACCAGTGAGGCGGACGGAACCATCTATGGCTACACCTTC. Its translation is CATSEADGTIYGYTF. The chain uses TRBV24-1 and TRBJ1-2; no definite D call. The CDR3 covers 15 residues. Trimming took 4 bases from V and 4 from J, leaving 15 bases between them. Germline CDR1 reads KGHDR; CDR2 reads SFDVKD.

This clonotype was seen repeatedly, ten times or more. The V gene is TRBV6-5, the J gene TRBJ2-7; D unclear. The CDR3 has 14 residues. V was pared by 0 bases and J by 1 base, with 7 bases between. Germline CDR1 is MNHEY and CDR2 is SVGAGI. CDR3 in DNA: TGTGCCAGCAGTTACTCTGGAGATTCCTACGAGCAGTACTTC. Protein: CASSYSGDSYEQYF.

This clonotype was seen many times. The J gene is TRBJ1-6, the V gene TRBV7-6; the match to TRBD1 covers 7 bases. Trimming at V came to 1 base and at J to 11 bases, leaving 8 bases not matched to a gene. The germline gives CDR1 SGHVS, CDR2 FNYEAQ. The CDR3 covers 15 residues. DNA for the CDR3: TGTGCCAGCAGCTTAGGATCAGGGGGTTTGGCACCCCTCCACTTT. Its protein is CASSLGSGGLAPLHF.

This CDR3 is CASSLAGLAGVSSYEQYF. CDR3 bases: TGTGCCAGCAGCTTAGCCGGACTAGCGGGAGTTTCTTCCTACGAGCAGTACTTC. The chain links TRBV7-8 to TRBJ2-7; 13 nucleotides agree with TRBD2. The CDR3 totals 18 residues. The germline CDR1 and CDR2 sequences are SGHVS and FQNEAQ. Trimming took 0 bases from V and 1 from J; bases not matched to a gene: 6.

This clonotype turned up a few times. This chain connects TRBV27 to TRBJ2-7; no firm D call. The CDR3 contains 15 residues. With 6 bases removed from V and 0 bases from J, the gap between germline ends came to 15 bases. Germline loops: CDR1 MNHEY, CDR2 SMNVEV (reference sequence). This chain's CDR3 is CASRVMGFSSYEQYF. In DNA, the CDR3 is TGTGCCAGCAGAGTAATGGGGTTCAGCTCCTACGAGCAGTACTTC.

This clonotype has at least ten counts. The chain links TRBV20-1 to TRBJ1-5, with a weak D call TRBD1 (5 bases). Germline V gene sequence: CDR1 DFQATT, CDR2 SNEGSKA (reference sequence). The CDR3 has 14 amino acids. The V end lost 2 bases, the J end lost 1 base, and 9 bases lay between the germline ends. This CDR3 reads CSARSGASNQPQHF. The CDR3 bases are TGCAGTGCTAGAAGCGGGGCAAGCAATCAGCCCCAGCATTTT.

The V call is TRBV14, the J call TRBJ2-1; 8 bases fit TRBD2. Germline V gene sequence: CDR1 SGHDN, CDR2 FVKESK. The CDR3 extends over 20 amino acids. J lost 2 bases, V lost 5 bases, and 20 bases had no gene match. As DNA, the CDR3 is TGTGCCAGCAGCTTCTCCGGGACTAGTAAGTTCATCGAGGCCTACAATGAGCAGTTCTTC. This sequence encodes CASSFSGTSKFIEAYNEQFF.

This clonotype was detected ten times or more. The chain carries TRBV20-1 and TRBJ2-5; a weak D match, TRBD1 (6 bases). CDR1 DFQATT and CDR2 SNEGSKA come from the germline V gene (reference sequence). V lost 3 bases, J lost 5 bases, and 25 bases lay in between. The CDR3 spans 17 residues. The CDR3 DNA is TGCAGTGCTAGTTTGCCCCACGCAGGGGCCTTCGGGGAGACCCAGTACTTC. This sequence encodes CSASLPHAGAFGETQYF.

This clonotype has at least ten counts. This chain connects TRBV4-2 to TRBJ2-3; D might be TRBD2 (6 bases). Per the germline V gene, CDR1 is LGHNA and CDR2 is YNFKEQ. This CDR3 spans 13 amino acids. Trimming removed 0 bases at V and 6 bases at J, with 7 bases between. The CDR3 protein is CASSQDGGDTQYF. The CDR3 DNA reads TGTGCCAGCAGCCAAGATGGGGGGGATACGCAGTATTTT.

Only a few counts were recorded for this clonotype. The chain employs TRBV5-1 and TRBJ1-5; tentative D call: TRBD1 (6 bases). There are 18 residues in the CDR3. Germline V lookup: CDR1 SGHRS, CDR2 YFSETQ. Trimming pared 2 bases from V and 2 bases from J, leaving 20 bases between. CDR3 nucleotide sequence: TGCGCCAGCAGCTTATCCGGGGGCGCCCGGGTCGGCAATCAGCCCCAGCATTTT. This translates into CASSLSGGARVGNQPQHF.

The chain has TRBV6-5 and TRBJ1-6, with TRBD1 identical over 7 bases. The length of the CDR3 is 15 residues. V trimming: 4 bases; J trimming: 13 bases; junction bases outside the gene matches: 13. The V gene's germline CDR1 is MNHEY and CDR2 SVGAGI. The CDR3 region is CASSSSGTDIYPLHF. In DNA form, the CDR3 reads TGTGCCAGCAGTTCCTCCGGGACAGACATCTATCCCCTCCACTTT.

This clonotype was detected a few times. The genes are TRBV7-9 and TRBJ2-3; no clear D gene. CDR3 size: 15 residues. Germline-derived CDR1 and CDR2 are SEHNR and FQNEAQ (reference sequence). V was cut by 5 bases and J by 2 bases, with 14 bases left in between. The CDR3, as DNA: TGTGCCAGCAGCCTCGGCCGCGGAACCACAGATACGCAGTATTTT. It is translated as CASSLGRGTTDTQYF.

This clonotype appeared a few times. V is TRBV18 and J is TRBJ1-4, with 7 bases lining up with TRBD1. Germline V gene sequence: CDR1 KGHSH, CDR2 LQKENI. The ends lost 6 bases at V and 7 bases at J; junction bases unmatched: 5. The CDR3 totals 13 residues. Here the CDR3 DNA reads TGTGCCAGCTCCGTGACAGGGACTGAAAAACTGTTTTTT. This translates into CASSVTGTEKLFF.

This clonotype was seen ten or more times. The V call is TRBV7-8, the J call TRBJ1-4; 12 nucleotides agree with TRBD1. Germline V gene data show CDR1 as SGHVS and CDR2 as FQNEAQ. The V segment lost 2 bases and the J segment 8 bases; nucleotides outside the gene matches: 15. CDR3 length: 19 amino acids. The CDR3 DNA is TGTGCCAGCAGCTTAAACCGGGACAGGGGGCTCTCCTCGCGGGAAAAACTGTTTTTT. Its translation: CASSLNRDRGLSSREKLFF.

This clonotype was observed many times. J is TRBJ2-3 and V is TRBV7-9, with unresolved D. Trimming left V 5 bases short and J 0 bases short, with 12 bases between. The CDR3 length is 15 residues. In germline, CDR1 is SEHNR, CDR2 FQNEAQ (reference sequence). This chain's CDR3 is CASSPSTRSTDTQYF. For the CDR3, the DNA is TGTGCCAGCAGCCCCTCTACGCGTAGCACAGATACGCAGTATTTT.

The rearrangement uses TRBV12-3 or TRBV12-4 and TRBJ2-1; a weak D match, TRBD2 (5 bases). The V and J ends lost 5 bases and 8 bases respectively, with 16 bases between them. The CDR3 covers 14 residues. CDR3 amino acids: CASSRADRRDEQFF. The CDR3 DNA reads TGTGCCAGCAGTCGAGCGGACCGACGCGATGAGCAGTTCTTC.